Following are 19 T cell receptor beta chains from one sample sequenced in a study of control samples from healthy donors and cancer patients. The assay was immunoSEQ multiplex PCR, and TCRdb's table has in-frame clones only and misses some. Here the sample spans 90,000 to 95,000 clones, around four fifths being singletons. Source material: blood. The source is a man aged 25 to 45 in good health.

CDR3 nucleotide sequence: TGTGCCAGCAGCTTAGAGGGTGCAACTAATGAAAAACTGTTTTTT. Translated, it gives CASSLEGATNEKLFF. The rearrangement joins TRBV11-2 to TRBJ1-4; unclear D gene. Germline assignment: CDR1 SGHAT and CDR2 FQNNGV. V was clipped by 0 bases and J by 0 bases, with 5 bases between them. The length of the CDR3 is 15 residues.

About this clone itself: The same CDR3 also results from other DNA sequences found in this sample. The chain uses TRBV6-5 and TRBJ1-5; D possibly corresponds to TRBD1 (6 bases). Germline loops: CDR1 MNHEY, CDR2 SVGAGI. The CDR3 length is 14 residues. Trimming took off 3 bases at V and 5 bases at J, with 11 bases between the two ends. The CDR3 DNA sequence: TGTGCCAGCAGTTATGGGGGCCTGGATCAGCCCCAGCATTTT. This translates into CASSYGGLDQPQHF.

V is TRBV11-2 and J is TRBJ2-5; TRBD1 matches at 9 bases. The CDR3 is made up of 15 amino acids. CDR1 and CDR2 (germline): SGHAT, FQNNGV. Germline trimming cut 0 bases from V and 4 bases from J; bases unmatched to any gene: 3. The CDR3 sequence: CASSLEDRGPETQYF. DNA for the CDR3: TGTGCCAGCAGCTTAGAGGACAGGGGTCCAGAGACCCAGTACTTC.

This chain joins TRBV5-6 and TRBJ2-7; D tentatively fits TRBD1 or TRBD2 (5 bases each). Looked up from germline, CDR1 is SGHDT and CDR2 is YYEEEE. This CDR3 spans 14 amino acids. V shed 0 bases and J shed 6 bases, with 13 bases lying between them. CDR3 sequence (DNA): TGTGCCAGCAGCTTGGAGAGGGGTTTGGGCGAGCAGTACTTC. This sequence encodes CASSLERGLGEQYF.

The chain couples TRBV5-1 to TRBJ2-6, with D hard to call. Germline-derived CDR1 and CDR2 are SGHRS and YFSETQ. This CDR3 spans 14 amino acids. V dropped 5 bases and J dropped 0 bases, with 6 bases sitting between them. In nucleotides, the CDR3 is TGCGCCAGCAGGATTTTCTCTGGGGCCAACGTCCTGACTTTC. This translates into CASRIFSGANVLTF.

This chain links TRBV9 with TRBJ2-3; TRBD2 matches 7 bases. With V trimmed by 0 bases and J by 3 bases, 13 bases remained unmatched. The CDR3 length is 18 residues. CDR1 is SGDLS, CDR2 YYNGEE, per germline. In DNA, the CDR3 is TGTGCCAGCAGCGTAGGTACCGGGGGGTCGGGGGTTACAGATACGCAGTATTTT. Translated: CASSVGTGGSGVTDTQYF.

V is TRBV27 and J is TRBJ1-1, with D perhaps TRBD1 (5 bases). Deletions cut 6 bases from V and 2 bases from J, with 25 bases between. Germline V gives CDR1 MNHEY, CDR2 SMNVEV (reference sequence). This CDR3 region has 18 residues. CDR3 in amino acids: CASSSLGRRQLRNTEAFF. The CDR3 coding sequence is TGTGCCAGCAGCTCCCTGGGACGGAGGCAGCTTAGAAACACTGAAGCTTTCTTT.

V gene TRBV6-5 combines with J gene TRBJ2-7; 14 bases fit TRBD2. Germline lookup yields CDR1 MNHEY and CDR2 SVGAGI. The CDR3 contains 16 residues. The trim removed 2 bases at V and 8 bases at J, leaving 8 bases unmatched. DNA for the CDR3: TGTGCCAGCAGTTACACTAAGGGGACTAGCGGGGGCAAGCAGTACTTC. Translated: CASSYTKGTSGGKQYF.

The gene calls are TRBV5-6 and TRBJ1-1; 8 nucleotides agree with TRBD1. Unmatched junction bases numbered 12, after V lost 5 bases and J lost 0 bases. The CDR3 is 17 residues long. CDR1 and CDR2 from the germline V gene are SGHDT and YYEEEE. DNA of the CDR3: TGTGCCAGCAGGGGCGGACAGGGTGCCTGGGTGAACACTGAAGCTTTCTTT. This codes for CASRGGQGAWVNTEAFF. Filled out from reference TRBV5-6 and TRBJ1-1, the complete variable domain reads DAGVTQSPTHLIKTRGQQVTLRCSPKSGHDTVSWYQQALGQGPQFIFQYYEEEERQRGNFPDRFSGHQFPNYSSELNVNALLLGDSALYLCASRGGQGAWVNTEAFFGQGTRLTVV.

CDR3 in amino acids: CASSEVEGLAGELFF. As DNA, the CDR3 is TGTGCCAGCAGTGAAGTCGAGGGGTTGGCCGGGGAGCTGTTTTTT. The rearrangement joins TRBV2 to TRBJ2-2; D might be TRBD1 or TRBD2, each matching 5 bases. The CDR3 has 15 amino acids. Germline V gene sequence: CDR1 SNHLY, CDR2 FYNNEI. The germline V and J ends were trimmed by 1 base and 6 bases, with 12 bases remaining between them.

The gene calls are TRBV2 and TRBJ1-5; D unresolved. Germline lookup yields CDR1 SNHLY and CDR2 FYNNEI. CDR3 length: 13 amino acids. The V and J ends lost 5 bases and 9 bases respectively, with 14 bases between them. The CDR3 sequence is CASSPVDWGPQHF. The CDR3 coding sequence is TGTGCCAGCAGTCCAGTCGATTGGGGGCCCCAGCATTTT.

The V call is TRBV30, the J call TRBJ1-2, with D hard to call. From germline, CDR1 is GTSNPN and CDR2 SVGIG (reference sequence). Trimming cost V 8 bases and J 5 bases, with 15 bases left between them. The CDR3 runs to 12 residues. The CDR3 loop reads CAGEGLHYGYTF. As DNA, the CDR3 is TGTGCCGGCGAGGGTCTACATTATGGCTACACCTTC.

This chain connects TRBV10-3 to TRBJ1-1; D not resolved. The CDR3 extends over 16 amino acids. Trimming took 0 bases from V and 2 from J, leaving 13 bases between them. Germline V gives CDR1 ENHRY, CDR2 SYGVKD. DNA for the CDR3: TGTGCCATCAGTGAGTCGAAACCGGGAGGTAACACTGAAGCTTTCTTT. Encoded protein: CAISESKPGGNTEAFF.

This clone was observed a single time. For the CDR3, the DNA is TGCAGCGTTGAAGGAGACTCGAATTCTGAGCAGTTCTTC. It is translated as CSVEGDSNSEQFF. The chain carries TRBV29-1 and TRBJ2-1; no firm D call. Germline loops: CDR1 SQVTM, CDR2 ANQGSEA. There are 13 residues in the CDR3. Trimming took off 1 base at V and 9 bases at J, with 13 bases between the two ends.

The chain recombines TRBV18 with TRBJ2-3, with no clear D. Germline lookup yields CDR1 KGHSH and CDR2 LQKENI. V gave up 8 bases and J gave up 1 base, with 10 bases separating them. This CDR3 region has 13 residues. The CDR3 DNA reads as TGTGCCAGCCTGAAAACAGGCACAGATACGCAGTATTTT. Its protein is CASLKTGTDTQYF. The full variable domain, with the rest looked up from reference TRBV18 and TRBJ2-3, is NAGVMQNPRHLVRRRGQEARLRCSPMKGHSHVYWYRQLPEEGLKFMVYLQKENIIDESGMPKERFSAEFPKEGPSILRIQQVVRGDSAAYFCASLKTGTDTQYFGPGTRLTVL.

The chain recombines TRBV7-9 with TRBJ1-2, with TRBD1 as a possible D gene (5 bases). Per the germline V gene, CDR1 is SEHNR and CDR2 is FQNEAQ (reference sequence). Deletions cut 7 bases from V and 8 bases from J, with 20 bases between. This CDR3 is 14 amino acids long. The CDR3 DNA is TGTGCCAGCATCGATGGGACTGCACTTGGAGGCTACACCTTC. As protein: CASIDGTALGGYTF.

The CDR3 coding sequence is TGTGCCAGCAGCCAAGGGACGTTAGGAAACACCATATATTTT. Residues: CASSQGTLGNTIYF. The chain recombines TRBV14 with TRBJ1-3; D unresolved. The V gene's germline CDR1 is SGHDN and CDR2 FVKESK. The CDR3 covers 14 residues. V was cut by 1 base and J by 4 bases, with 8 bases left in between.

The V and J genes are TRBV9 and TRBJ2-2, with 8 positions matching TRBD1. Germline trimming cut 4 bases from V and 4 bases from J; bases unmatched to any gene: 6. The CDR3 contains 15 residues. Germline lookup yields CDR1 SGDLS and CDR2 YYNGEE. CDR3 in DNA: TGTGCCAGCAGCAGAGGACAGGGTCCCACCGGGGAGCTGTTTTTT. It is translated as CASSRGQGPTGELFF.

V gene TRBV13 combines with J gene TRBJ2-2; possibly TRBD2 for D (5 bases). Per germline, CDR1 PRHDT and CDR2 FYEKMQ (reference sequence). With 4 bases removed from V and 5 bases from J, the gap between germline ends came to 11 bases. The CDR3 sequence is 14 residues long. The chain's CDR3 is CASSSRRGTGELFF. Written as DNA, the CDR3 is TGTGCCAGCAGCTCTCGACGGGGAACCGGGGAGCTGTTTTTT.